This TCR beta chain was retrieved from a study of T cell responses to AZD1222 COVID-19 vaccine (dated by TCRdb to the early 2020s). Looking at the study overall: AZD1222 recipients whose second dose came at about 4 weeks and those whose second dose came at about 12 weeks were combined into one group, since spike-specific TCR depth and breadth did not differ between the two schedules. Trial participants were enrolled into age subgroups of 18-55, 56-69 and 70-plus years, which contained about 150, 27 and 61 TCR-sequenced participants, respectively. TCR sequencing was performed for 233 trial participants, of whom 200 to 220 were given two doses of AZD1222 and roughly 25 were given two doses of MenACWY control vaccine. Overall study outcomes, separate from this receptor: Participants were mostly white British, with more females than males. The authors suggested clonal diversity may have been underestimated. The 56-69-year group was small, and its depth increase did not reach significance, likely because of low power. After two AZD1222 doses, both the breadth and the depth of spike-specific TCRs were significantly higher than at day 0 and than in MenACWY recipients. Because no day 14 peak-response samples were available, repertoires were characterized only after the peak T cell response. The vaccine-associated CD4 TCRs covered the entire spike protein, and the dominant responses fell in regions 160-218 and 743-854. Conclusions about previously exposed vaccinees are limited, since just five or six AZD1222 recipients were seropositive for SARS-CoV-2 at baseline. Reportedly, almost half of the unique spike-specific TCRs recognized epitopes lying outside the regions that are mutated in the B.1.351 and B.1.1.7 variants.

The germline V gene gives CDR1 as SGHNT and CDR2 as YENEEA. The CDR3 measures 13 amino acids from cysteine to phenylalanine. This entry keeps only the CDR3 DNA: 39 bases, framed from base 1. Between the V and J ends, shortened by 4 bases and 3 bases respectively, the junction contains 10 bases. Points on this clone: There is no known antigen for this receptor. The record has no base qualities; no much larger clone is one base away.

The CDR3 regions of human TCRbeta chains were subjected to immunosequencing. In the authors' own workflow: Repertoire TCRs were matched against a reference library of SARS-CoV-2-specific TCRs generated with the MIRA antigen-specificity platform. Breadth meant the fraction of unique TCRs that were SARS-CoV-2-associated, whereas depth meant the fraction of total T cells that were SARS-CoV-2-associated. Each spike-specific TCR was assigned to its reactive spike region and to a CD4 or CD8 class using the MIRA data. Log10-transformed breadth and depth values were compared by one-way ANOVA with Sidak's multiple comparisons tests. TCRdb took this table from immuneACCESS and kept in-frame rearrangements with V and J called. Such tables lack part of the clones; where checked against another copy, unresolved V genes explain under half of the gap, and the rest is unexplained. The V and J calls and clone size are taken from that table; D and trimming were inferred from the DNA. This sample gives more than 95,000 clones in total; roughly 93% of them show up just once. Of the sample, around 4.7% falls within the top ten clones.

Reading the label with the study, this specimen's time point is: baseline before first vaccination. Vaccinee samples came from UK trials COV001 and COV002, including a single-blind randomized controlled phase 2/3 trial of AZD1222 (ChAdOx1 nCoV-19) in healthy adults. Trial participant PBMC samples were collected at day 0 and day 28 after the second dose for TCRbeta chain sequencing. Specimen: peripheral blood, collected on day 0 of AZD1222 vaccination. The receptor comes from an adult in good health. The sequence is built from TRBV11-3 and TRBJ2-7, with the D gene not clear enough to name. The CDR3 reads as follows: CASSSPTLYEQYF. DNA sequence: TGTGCCAGCAGCTCCCCGACTCTCTACGAGCAGTACTTC.